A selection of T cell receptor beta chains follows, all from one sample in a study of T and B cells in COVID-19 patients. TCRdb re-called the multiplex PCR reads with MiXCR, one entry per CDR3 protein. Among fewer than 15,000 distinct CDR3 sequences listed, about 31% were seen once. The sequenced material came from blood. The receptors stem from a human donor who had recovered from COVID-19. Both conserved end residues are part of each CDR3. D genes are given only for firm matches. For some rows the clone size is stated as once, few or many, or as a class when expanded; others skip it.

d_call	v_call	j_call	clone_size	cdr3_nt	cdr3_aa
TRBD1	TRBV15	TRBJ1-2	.	TGTGCCACCAGCCCGACAGGGGACTATGGCTACACCTTC	CATSPTGDYGYTF
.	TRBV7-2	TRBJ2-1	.	TGTGCCAGCAGCTTGGGGCACCTCTACAATGAGCAGTTCTTC	CASSLGHLYNEQFF
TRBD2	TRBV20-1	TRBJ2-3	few	TGCAGTGCTAGCCAAGGGGGTAGCGGGAGGCGGAGGTCAGATACGCAGTATTTT	CSASQGGSGRRRSDTQYF
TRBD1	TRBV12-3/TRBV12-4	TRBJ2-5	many	TGTGCCAGCAGTGCCCGGGGCAGGGGGCACGTAGGAGAGACCCAGTACTTC	CASSARGRGHVGETQYF
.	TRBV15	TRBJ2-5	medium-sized	TGTGCCACCAGCAGGTTTGGTGGGGAGACCCAGTACTTC	CATSRFGGETQYF
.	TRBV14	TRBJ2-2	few	TGTGCCAGCAGCCAAGCGGTCCTCACCGGGGAGCTGTTTTTT	CASSQAVLTGELFF
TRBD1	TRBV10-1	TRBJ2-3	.	TGCGCCACCGGACAGGGGGCAATTGCAGATACGCAGTATTTT	CATGQGAIADTQYF
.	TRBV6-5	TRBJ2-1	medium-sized	TGTGCCACCAGGGTGGCCAATGAGCAGTTCTTC	CATRVANEQFF
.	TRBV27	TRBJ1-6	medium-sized	TGTGCCAGCAGCCTGGGGCAGAAAAATTCACCCCTCCACTTT	CASSLGQKNSPLHF
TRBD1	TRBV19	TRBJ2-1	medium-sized	TGTGCCAGTAGTCCCCGGGACAGGGGTCGCAATGAGCAGTTCTTC	CASSPRDRGRNEQFF
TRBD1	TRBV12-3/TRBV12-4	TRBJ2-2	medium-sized	TGTGCCAGCAGGACAGGGGGCGGTGTCGGGGAGCTGTTTTTT	CASRTGGGVGELFF
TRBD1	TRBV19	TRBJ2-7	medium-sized	TGTGCCAGTATCGGCATCGGGACAGGCCAATACGAGCAGTACTTC	CASIGIGTGQYEQYF
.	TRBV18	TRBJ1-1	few	TGTGCCAGCTCCGATATCGGGGGGACTGAAGCTTTCTTT	CASSDIGGTEAFF
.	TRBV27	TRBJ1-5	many	TGTGCCAGCAGTTCACGGCCAGGACTCAATCAGCCCCAGCATTTT	CASSSRPGLNQPQHF
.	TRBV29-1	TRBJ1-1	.	TGCAGCGTTTCCCGGAGGGGGGCGAACACTGAAGCTTTCTTT	CSVSRRGANTEAFF
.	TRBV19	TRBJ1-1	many	TGTGCCAGTAGTATTAGCGGGGTGAACACTGAAGCTTTCTTT	CASSISGVNTEAFF
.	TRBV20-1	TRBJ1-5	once	TGCAGTGCTAGAGATCTGCGCCGGGGAGGGGTCAATCAGCCCCAGCATTTT	CSARDLRRGGVNQPQHF
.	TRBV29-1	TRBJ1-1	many	TGCAGCGTTGTAGGAGTGAACACTGAAGCTTTCTTT	CSVVGVNTEAFF
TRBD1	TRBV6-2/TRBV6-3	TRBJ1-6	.	TGTGCCAGCCCCGACAGGGGAAATTCACCCCTCCACTTT	CASPDRGNSPLHF
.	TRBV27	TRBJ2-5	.	TGTGCCAGCAGTCCCCCCGGGCGCCGAGAGACCCAGTACTTC	CASSPPGRRETQYF
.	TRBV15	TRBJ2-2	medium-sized	TGTGCCACCAGCACCCCGACCGGGGAGCTGTTTTTT	CATSTPTGELFF
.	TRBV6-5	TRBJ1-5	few	TGTGCCAGCAGTTACGGCCGGGGAGGAACTGAGCCCCAGCATTTT	CASSYGRGGTEPQHF
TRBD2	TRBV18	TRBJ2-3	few	TGTGCCAGCTCACCACGACTAGCGGGAGTGGGAGATACGCAGTATTTT	CASSPRLAGVGDTQYF
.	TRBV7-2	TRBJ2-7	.	TGTGCCAGCAGCCGACCGAGCTCCTACGAGCAGTACTTC	CASSRPSSYEQYF
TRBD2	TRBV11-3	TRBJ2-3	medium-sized	TGTGCCAGCAGTCCCGGGACTAGTCTGATCTCAGATACGCAGTATTTT	CASSPGTSLISDTQYF
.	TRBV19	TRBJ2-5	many	TGTGCCAGTAGTATAGGAACGGCGGGCCCCCAGAGGACCCAGTACTTC	CASSIGTAGPQRTQYF
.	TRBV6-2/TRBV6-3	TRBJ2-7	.	TGTGCCAGCAGTAGACGTTGGGAGCAGTACTTC	CASSRRWEQYF
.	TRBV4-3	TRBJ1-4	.	TGCGCCAGCAGCCCGAGAAAGAACTATAATGAAAAACTGTTTTTT	CASSPRKNYNEKLFF
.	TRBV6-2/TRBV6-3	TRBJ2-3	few	TGTGCCAACGCGAGGGGTCGAACAGATACGCAGTATTTT	CANARGRTDTQYF
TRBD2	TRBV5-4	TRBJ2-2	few	TGTGCCAGCAGCAGTGGGACTAGCGGGCTCTACGGGGAGCTGTTTTTT	CASSSGTSGLYGELFF
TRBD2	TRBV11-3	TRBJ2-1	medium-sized	TGTGCCAGCAGCCCATCACTAGCGGGAGGGGACTACAATGAGCAGTTCTTC	CASSPSLAGGDYNEQFF
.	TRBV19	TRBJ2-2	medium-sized	TGTGCCAGTAAGGTAGTCGGGAACACCGGGGAGCTGCTTTTT	CASKVVGNTGELLF
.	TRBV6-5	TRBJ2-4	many	TGTGCCAGCACGAGGAGCAGGGTAGGGAACATTCAGTACTTC	CASTRSRVGNIQYF
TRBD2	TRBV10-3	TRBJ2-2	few	TGTGCCATCAGTGTCCCCCCTAGCGGCGTCTCCACCGGGGAGCTGTTTTTT	CAISVPPSGVSTGELFF
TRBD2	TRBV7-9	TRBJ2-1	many	TGTGCCAGCAGCTCCCGGGGACTAGCCGGACGGGAGCAGTTCTTC	CASSSRGLAGREQFF
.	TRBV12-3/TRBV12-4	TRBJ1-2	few	TGTGCCAGCAGTTTCGGAGGAGTGGGCTATGGCTACACCTTC	CASSFGGVGYGYTF
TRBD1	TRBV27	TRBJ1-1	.	TGTGCCAGCAGTCAGACAGGGGGGATTTCCACTGAAGCTTTCTTT	CASSQTGGISTEAFF
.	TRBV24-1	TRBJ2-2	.	TGTGCCACCAGTGATTTTCCGGGACAATTTATCCCCGGGGAGCTGTTTTTT	CATSDFPGQFIPGELFF
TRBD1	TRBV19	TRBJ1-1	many	TGTGCCAGTGTAGACAGGGGGAAGTTGGACACTGAAGCTTTCTTT	CASVDRGKLDTEAFF
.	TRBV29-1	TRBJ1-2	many	TGCAGCGTTGACATCGGGGGGGGGTGGATCTATGGCTACACCTTC	CSVDIGGGWIYGYTF
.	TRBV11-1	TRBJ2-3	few	TGTGCCAGCAGCTTGGGTAGCGACCCCGGAGATACGCAGTATTTT	CASSLGSDPGDTQYF
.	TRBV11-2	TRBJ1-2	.	TGTGCCAGCAGCCCCGGACGGAGTAACTATGGCTACACCTTC	CASSPGRSNYGYTF
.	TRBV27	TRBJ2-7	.	TGTGCCAGCAGCTACTCAGGAATCTCCTACGAGCAGTACTTC	CASSYSGISYEQYF
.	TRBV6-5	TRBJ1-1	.	TGTGCCAGCAGTGACAGCGCGTTAGGCACTGAAGCTTTCTTT	CASSDSALGTEAFF
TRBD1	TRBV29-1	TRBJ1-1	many	TGCAGCTCAACCGACAGGGACAGTGACACTGAAGCTTTCTTT	CSSTDRDSDTEAFF
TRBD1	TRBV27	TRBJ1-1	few	TGTGCCAGCAGTACGCCACAGGGGGCGGAGGGCACTGAAGCTTTCTTT	CASSTPQGAEGTEAFF
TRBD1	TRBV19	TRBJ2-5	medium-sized	TGTGCCAGTAGTCCAGGGGACAGGGGGCGAGAGACCCAGTACTTC	CASSPGDRGRETQYF
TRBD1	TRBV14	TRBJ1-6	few	TGTGCCAGCAGCCATGGGACAGGGTCGACCAATTCACCCCTCCACTTT	CASSHGTGSTNSPLHF